The 8 T cell receptor beta chains given below trace back to one sample, sequenced in a study of early T cells in non-severe SARS-CoV-2 infection (dated by TCRdb to the early 2020s). Libraries were prepared through 5' RACE. The instrument was a NextSeq 500. TCRdb's own reprocessing of the public reads used fastp at Q25 and MiXCR and kept productive beta chains. CDR3 protein sequences are deduplicated, and each keeps its most common genes and DNA. The sample table shows 75,000 to 80,000 distinct CDR3 sequences, and about 16% are seen once. Approximately 12% of the sample is in the top ten clones. Sequencing used whole blood. These receptors all come from an adult who was a healthcare worker with PCR-confirmed SARS-CoV-2 infection or an uninfected control (not recorded which).

The chain uses TRBV20-1 and TRBJ1-5; the D is unclear. The germline V gene has CDR1 DFQATT and CDR2 SNEGSKA (reference sequence). Trimming pared 3 bases from V and 0 bases from J, leaving 15 bases between. This CDR3 is 16 amino acids long. The CDR3 region is CSARSVSSLSNQPQHF. The CDR3 DNA is TGCAGTGCTAGGTCGGTATCGTCCCTTAGCAATCAGCCCCAGCATTTT.

This clonotype was seen a handful of times. The J gene is TRBJ2-3, the V gene TRBV29-1, with D uncertain. Germline CDR1 is SQVTM and CDR2 is ANQGSEA. The length of the CDR3 is 13 residues. V shed 4 bases and J shed 2 bases, with 10 bases lying between them. The CDR3 spells CSVAGQYTDTQYF. Here the CDR3 DNA reads TGCAGCGTTGCGGGTCAGTACACAGATACGCAGTATTTT.

This rearrangement joins TRBV7-9 to TRBJ2-1; 12 nucleotides align to TRBD2. The trim removed 5 bases at V and 7 bases at J, leaving 6 bases unmatched. CDR1 and CDR2 (germline): SEHNR, FQNEAQ (reference sequence). The CDR3 length is 15 residues. CDR3 DNA sequence: TGTGCCAGCAGCCCGACTAGCGGGAGAGTGAATGAGCAGTTCTTC. Amino acids: CASSPTSGRVNEQFF.

V usage is TRBV7-6 and J usage is TRBJ2-7, with 7 bases matching TRBD1. Looked up from germline, CDR1 is SGHVS and CDR2 is FNYEAQ. The CDR3 sequence is 13 residues long. The V and J ends lost 5 bases and 4 bases, in that order; junction bases with no gene match: 5. This CDR3 is CASSLQGKYEQYF. CDR3 coding DNA: TGTGCCAGCAGCCTACAGGGGAAGTACGAGCAGTACTTC.

The chain recombines TRBV3-1 with TRBJ2-3; TRBD2 aligns across 15 bases. Germline V gene data show CDR1 as LGHDT and CDR2 as YNNKEL (reference sequence). The V gene end was trimmed by 4 bases and the J gene end by 1 base; junction bases not matched to a gene: 6. This CDR3 has 18 residues. CDR3 DNA sequence: TGTGCCAGCAGCCTACTCGGACTAGCGGGGGGGGGCACAGATACGCAGTATTTT. Residues: CASSLLGLAGGGTDTQYF.

This clonotype was picked up a small number of times. The rearrangement uses TRBV19 and TRBJ1-5; 9 bases are a match to TRBD1. Germline assignment: CDR1 LNHDA and CDR2 SQIVND (reference sequence). The V gene end was trimmed by 6 bases and the J gene end by 6 bases; junction bases not matched to a gene: 6. This CDR3 comprises 14 residues. The CDR3 coding sequence is TGTGCCAGTAGGATACAGGGGGCGACTCAGCCCCAGCATTTT. Residues: CASRIQGATQPQHF.

A few counts support this clonotype. The chain joins TRBV24-1 to TRBJ2-1; TRBD2 aligns across 10 bases. The germline V gene has CDR1 KGHDR and CDR2 SFDVKD. The ends lost 4 bases at V and 6 bases at J; junction bases unmatched: 8. CDR3 length: 16 amino acids. DNA of the CDR3: TGTGCCACCAGTGAGCAACTAGCGGGAAGGGCCAATGAGCAGTTCTTC. Residues: CATSEQLAGRANEQFF.

This clonotype was seen more than once but under ten times. The V and J genes are TRBV5-1 and TRBJ2-2; 11 bases fit TRBD2. CDR3 length equals 16 residues. The germline gives CDR1 SGHRS, CDR2 YFSETQ. V trimming: 3 bases; J trimming: 2 bases; junction bases outside the gene matches: 3. DNA for the CDR3: TGCGCCAGCAGCTCGCTAGCGGGGGGAAACACCGGGGAGCTGTTTTTT. The encoded protein is CASSSLAGGNTGELFF.